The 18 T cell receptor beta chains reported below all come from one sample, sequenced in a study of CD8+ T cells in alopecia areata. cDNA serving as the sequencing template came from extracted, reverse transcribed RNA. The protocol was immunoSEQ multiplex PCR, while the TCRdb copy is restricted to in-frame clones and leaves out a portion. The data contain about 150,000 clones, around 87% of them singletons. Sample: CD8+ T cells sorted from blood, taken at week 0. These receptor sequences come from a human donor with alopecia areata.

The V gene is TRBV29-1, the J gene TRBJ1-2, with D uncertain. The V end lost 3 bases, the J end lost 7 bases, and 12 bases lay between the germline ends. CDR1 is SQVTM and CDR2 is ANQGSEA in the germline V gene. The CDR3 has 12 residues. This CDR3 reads CSVDEGLSGYTF. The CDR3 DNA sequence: TGCAGCGTTGATGAGGGCTTGTCTGGCTACACCTTC. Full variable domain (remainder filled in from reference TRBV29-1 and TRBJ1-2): SAVISQKPSRDICQRGTSLTIQCQVDSQVTMMFWYRQQPGQSLTLIATANQGSEATYESGFVIDKFPISRPNLTFSTLTVSNMSPEDSSIYLCSVDEGLSGYTFGSGTRLTVV.

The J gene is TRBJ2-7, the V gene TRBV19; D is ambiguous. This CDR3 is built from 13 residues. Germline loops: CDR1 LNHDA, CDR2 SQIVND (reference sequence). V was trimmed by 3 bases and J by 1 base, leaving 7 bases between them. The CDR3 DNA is TGTGCCAGTAGTATTACGGAATCCTACGAGCAGTACTTC. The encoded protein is CASSITESYEQYF.

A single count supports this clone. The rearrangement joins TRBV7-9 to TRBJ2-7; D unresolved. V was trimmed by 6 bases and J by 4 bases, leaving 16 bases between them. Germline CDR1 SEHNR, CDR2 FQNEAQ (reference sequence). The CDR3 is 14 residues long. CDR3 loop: CASSIGRIPYEQYF. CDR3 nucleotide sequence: TGTGCCAGCAGTATCGGCAGGATCCCTTACGAGCAGTACTTC.

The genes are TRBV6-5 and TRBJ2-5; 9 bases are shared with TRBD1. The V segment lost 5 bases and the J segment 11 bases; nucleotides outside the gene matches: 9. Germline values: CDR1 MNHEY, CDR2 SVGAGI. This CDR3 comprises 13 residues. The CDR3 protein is CASSTSGQGQQYF. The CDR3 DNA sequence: TGTGCCAGCAGTACCTCGGGACAGGGACAGCAGTACTTC.

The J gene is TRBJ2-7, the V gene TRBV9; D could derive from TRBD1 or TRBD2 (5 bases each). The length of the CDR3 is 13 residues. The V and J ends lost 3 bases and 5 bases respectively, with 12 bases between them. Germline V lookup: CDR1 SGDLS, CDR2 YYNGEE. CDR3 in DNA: TGTGCCAGCAGCGGAGGGGTGAGCCACGAGCAGTACTTC. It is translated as CASSGGVSHEQYF.

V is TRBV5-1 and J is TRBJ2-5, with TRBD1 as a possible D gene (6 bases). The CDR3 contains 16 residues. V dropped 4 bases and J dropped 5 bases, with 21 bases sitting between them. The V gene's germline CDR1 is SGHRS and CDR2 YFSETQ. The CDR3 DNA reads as TGCGCCAGCAGCCTCGTCGGGGCAGGGGCTTACGAGACCCAGTACTTC. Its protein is CASSLVGAGAYETQYF. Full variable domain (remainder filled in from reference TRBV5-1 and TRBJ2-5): KAGVTQTPRYLIKTRGQQVTLSCSPISGHRSVSWYQQTPGQGLQFLFEYFSETQRNKGNFPGRFSGRQFSNSRSEMNVSTLELGDSALYLCASSLVGAGAYETQYFGPGTRLLVL.

CDR3 region: CSVEQGGEINEQFF. The CDR3 region has the DNA TGCAGCGTTGAACAAGGCGGGGAAATCAATGAGCAGTTCTTC. The chain couples TRBV29-1 to TRBJ2-1, with TRBD2 as a possible D gene (6 bases). Germline CDR1 is SQVTM and CDR2 is ANQGSEA. V was cut by 2 bases and J by 6 bases, with 14 bases left in between. The CDR3 has 14 residues.

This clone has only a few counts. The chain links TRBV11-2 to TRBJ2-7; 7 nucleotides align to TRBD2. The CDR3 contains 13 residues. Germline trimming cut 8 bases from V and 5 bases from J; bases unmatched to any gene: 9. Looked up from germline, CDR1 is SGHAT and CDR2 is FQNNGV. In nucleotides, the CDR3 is TGTGCCAGCGGCGGGAGTATTGAGGACGAGCAGTACTTC. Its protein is CASGGSIEDEQYF. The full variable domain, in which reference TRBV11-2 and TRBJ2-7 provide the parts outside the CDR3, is EAGVAQSPRYKIIEKRQSVAFWCNPISGHATLYWYQQILGQGPKLLIQFQNNGVVDDSQLPKDRFSAERLKGVDSTLKIQPAKLEDSAVYLCASGGSIEDEQYFGPGTRLTVT.

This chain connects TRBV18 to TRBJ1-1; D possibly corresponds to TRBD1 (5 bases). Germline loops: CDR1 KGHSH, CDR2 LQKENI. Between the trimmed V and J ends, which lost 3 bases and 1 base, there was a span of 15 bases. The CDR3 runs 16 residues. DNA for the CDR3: TGTGCCAGCTCACCCCGGGGGGGAGTTGGGAACACTGAAGCTTTCTTT. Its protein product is CASSPRGGVGNTEAFF.

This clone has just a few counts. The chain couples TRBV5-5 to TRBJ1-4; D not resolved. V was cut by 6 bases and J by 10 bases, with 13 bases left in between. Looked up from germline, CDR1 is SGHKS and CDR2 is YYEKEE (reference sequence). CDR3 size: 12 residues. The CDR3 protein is CASTLRGVKLFF. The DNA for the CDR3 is TGTGCCAGCACCCTCCGAGGAGTAAAACTGTTTTTT.

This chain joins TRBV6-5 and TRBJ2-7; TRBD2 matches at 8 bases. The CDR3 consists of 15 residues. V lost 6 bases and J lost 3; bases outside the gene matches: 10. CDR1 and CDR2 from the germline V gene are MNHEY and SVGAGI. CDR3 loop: CASSPSGSNYYEQYF. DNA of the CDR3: TGTGCCAGCAGCCCCAGCGGGAGCAATTACTACGAGCAGTACTTC.

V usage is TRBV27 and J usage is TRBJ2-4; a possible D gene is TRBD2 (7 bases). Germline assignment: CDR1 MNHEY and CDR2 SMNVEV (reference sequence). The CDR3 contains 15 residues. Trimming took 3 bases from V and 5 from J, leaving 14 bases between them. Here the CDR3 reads CASSLGGGSQNIQYF. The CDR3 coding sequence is TGTGCCAGCAGTTTGGGCGGGGGCTCACAAAACATTCAGTACTTC.

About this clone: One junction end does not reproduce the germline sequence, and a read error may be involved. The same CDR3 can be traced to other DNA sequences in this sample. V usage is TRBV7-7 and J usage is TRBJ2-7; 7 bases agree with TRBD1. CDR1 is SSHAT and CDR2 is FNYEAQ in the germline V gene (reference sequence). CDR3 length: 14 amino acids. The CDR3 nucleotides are TGTGCTAGCAGCCCCCGGGACAGATCCTACGAGCAGTACTTC. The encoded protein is CASSPRDRSYEQYF. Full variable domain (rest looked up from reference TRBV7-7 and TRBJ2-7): GAGVSQSPRYKVTKRGQDVTLRCDPISSHATLYWYQQALGQGPEFLTYFNYEAQPDKSGLPSDRFSAERPEGSISTLTIQRTEQRDSAMYRCASSPRDRSYEQYFGPGTRLTVT.

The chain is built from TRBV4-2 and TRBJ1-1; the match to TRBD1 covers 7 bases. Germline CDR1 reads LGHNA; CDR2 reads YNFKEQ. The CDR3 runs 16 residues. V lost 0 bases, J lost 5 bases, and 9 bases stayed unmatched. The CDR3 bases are TGTGCCAGCAGCCAAGATTTGTTACAGGGGAGGACTGAAGCTTTCTTT. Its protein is CASSQDLLQGRTEAFF.

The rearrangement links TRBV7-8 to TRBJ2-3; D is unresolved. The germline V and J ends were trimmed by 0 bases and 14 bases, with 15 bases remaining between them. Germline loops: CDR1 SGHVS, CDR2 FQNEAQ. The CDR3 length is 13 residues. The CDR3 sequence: CASSLALNYPPYF. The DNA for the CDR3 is TGTGCCAGCAGCTTAGCGCTCAACTACCCTCCGTATTTT.

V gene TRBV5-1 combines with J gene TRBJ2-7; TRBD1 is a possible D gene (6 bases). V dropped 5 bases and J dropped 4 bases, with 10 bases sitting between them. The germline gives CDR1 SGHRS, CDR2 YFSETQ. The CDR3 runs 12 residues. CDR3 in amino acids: CASRDSPYEQYF. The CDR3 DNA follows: TGCGCCAGCAGGGACAGCCCTTACGAGCAGTACTTC.

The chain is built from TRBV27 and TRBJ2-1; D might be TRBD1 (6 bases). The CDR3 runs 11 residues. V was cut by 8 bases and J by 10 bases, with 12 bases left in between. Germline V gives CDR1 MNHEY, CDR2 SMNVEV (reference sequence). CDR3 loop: CASGWTDEQFF. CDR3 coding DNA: TGTGCCAGCGGTTGGACAGACGAGCAGTTCTTC.

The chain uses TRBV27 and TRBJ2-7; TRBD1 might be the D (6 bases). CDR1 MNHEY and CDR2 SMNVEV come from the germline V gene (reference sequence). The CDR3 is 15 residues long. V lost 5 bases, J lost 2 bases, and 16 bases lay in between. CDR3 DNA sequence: TGTGCCAGCAGTCACACGCCGGACAGCGCCTACGAGCAGTACTTC. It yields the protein CASSHTPDSAYEQYF.